The 22 T cell receptor beta chains reported below all come from one sample, sequenced in a study of blood T cells in healthy people across ages. It was with a sample-barcoded 5' primer and a J-beta primer mix that a second PCR of roughly 6 to 12 cycles was run. TCRdb processed the 5' RACE reads anew with MiXCR; each CDR3 protein has one entry. The sample contains hundreds of thousands of distinct CDR3 sequences, 55% to 70% of which appear only once. Sequenced sample: blood. The source is a man aged 25-45 years in good health.

This clonotype came up a few times. The chain links TRBV7-2 to TRBJ1-2, with D possibly being TRBD1 (6 bases). CDR1 and CDR2 from the germline V gene are SGHTA and FQGNSA. The germline V and J ends were trimmed by 8 bases and 2 bases, with 15 bases remaining between them. CDR3 length: 14 amino acids. The CDR3 loop reads CASSLRDKNYGYTF. In nucleotides, the CDR3 is TGTGCCAGCTCACTAAGGGACAAAAACTATGGCTACACCTTC.

The chain uses TRBV20-1 and TRBJ2-7; 13 bases fit TRBD2. CDR3 size: 15 residues. Germline CDR1 reads DFQATT; CDR2 reads SNEGSKA (reference sequence). The V and J ends lost 6 bases and 7 bases, in that order; junction bases with no gene match: 12. Written as DNA, the CDR3 is TGCAGTGCGGGTGGACTAGCGGGAGACGGGAGTGAGCAGTACTTC. Translating it yields CSAGGLAGDGSEQYF.

CDR3 nucleotides: TGCGCCAGCAGCTTGGGGACAGATTTCCCAGATACGCAGTATTTT. Its protein product is CASSLGTDFPDTQYF. The chain recombines TRBV5-1 with TRBJ2-3; D may be TRBD1 (6 bases). V was pared by 0 bases and J by 4 bases, with 12 bases between. CDR3 size: 15 residues. The germline CDR1 and CDR2 sequences are SGHRS and YFSETQ.

The chain has TRBV29-1 and TRBJ2-3; 8 positions agree with TRBD1. Losses at the gene ends were 5 bases for V and 0 bases for J; bases not matched to a gene: 4. Looked up from germline, CDR1 is SQVTM and CDR2 is ANQGSEA. This CDR3 region has 14 residues. The CDR3 DNA is TGCAGCGTTTCCCGGGACAGGAGCACAGATACGCAGTATTTT. Its translation: CSVSRDRSTDTQYF.

The rearrangement uses TRBV13 and TRBJ2-1; 11 nucleotides match TRBD2. The CDR3 runs 16 residues. The V segment lost 3 bases and the J segment 4 bases; nucleotides outside the gene matches: 5. Germline values: CDR1 PRHDT, CDR2 FYEKMQ (reference sequence). For the CDR3, the DNA is TGTGCCAGCAGCTTGAGTAGCGGGGGGGTTTACAATGAGCAGTTCTTC. This codes for CASSLSSGGVYNEQFF.

The V and J genes are TRBV11-1 and TRBJ2-1; a weak D match, TRBD2 (6 bases). Trimming left V 1 base short and J 6 bases short, with 31 bases between. The CDR3 runs 21 residues. Germline V gene sequence: CDR1 SGHAT, CDR2 FQDESV (reference sequence). The DNA for the CDR3 is TGTGCCAGCAGCTTAGGAGGGACTGACATTTCCCCTTTTCGTCAATTCAATGAGCAGTTCTTC. It encodes CASSLGGTDISPFRQFNEQFF.

The CDR3 reads CAISGDRGYETQYF. In DNA form, the CDR3 reads TGTGCCATCAGTGGGGACAGGGGCTATGAGACCCAGTACTTC. The chain couples TRBV10-3 to TRBJ2-7, with 10 bases identical to TRBD1. The end of the DNA aligns better with TRBJ2-5, so the J call may be wrong. The CDR3 is 14 residues long. Germline V CDR1 and CDR2: ENHRY, SYGVKD.

The rearrangement uses TRBV7-2 and TRBJ1-4; 8 nucleotides match TRBD1. Per the germline V gene, CDR1 is SGHTA and CDR2 is FQGNSA. V shed 5 bases and J 7 bases; nucleotides not matched to a gene: 9. The length of the CDR3 is 15 residues. The CDR3 region is CASSPKTGEPEKLFF. CDR3 nucleotides: TGTGCCAGCAGCCCGAAGACAGGGGAGCCTGAAAAACTGTTTTTT.

The sample holds a few counts of this clonotype. The chain recombines TRBV6-1 with TRBJ1-2; D remains ambiguous. The CDR3 length is 14 residues. Germline CDR1 and CDR2: MNHNS and SASEGT. V gave up 6 bases and J gave up 8 bases, with 19 bases separating them. CDR3 in amino acids: CASSEAEPIGGYTF. The CDR3 bases are TGTGCCAGCAGCGAGGCGGAACCTATCGGCGGCTACACCTTC.

This clonotype showed up many times. The chain recombines TRBV29-1 with TRBJ2-1; TRBD1 or TRBD2 may be the D gene (7 bases each). Germline V gene sequence: CDR1 SQVTM, CDR2 ANQGSEA. Trimming removed 3 bases from V and 3 bases from J, with 15 bases in between. The CDR3 is made up of 15 amino acids. CDR3 region: CSVDRQGGIYNEQFF. In nucleotides, the CDR3 is TGCAGCGTTGACCGACAGGGAGGGATCTACAATGAGCAGTTCTTC.

This clonotype turned up a few times. The chain recombines TRBV7-2 with TRBJ2-4; 7 bases fit TRBD2. The J call is in doubt because the DNA end fits TRBJ2-7 better. Germline V CDR1 and CDR2: SGHTA, FQGNSA. CDR3 length: 14 residues. CDR3: CASSSRTSFHEQYF. The CDR3 coding sequence is TGTGCCAGCAGCTCCAGGACTAGTTTCCACGAGCAGTACTTC.

The chain uses TRBV9 and TRBJ2-7; D perhaps matches TRBD1 (5 bases). CDR1 is SGDLS and CDR2 is YYNGEE in the germline V gene. V was clipped by 0 bases and J by 2 bases, with 12 bases between them. The CDR3 length is 15 residues. CDR3 sequence (DNA): TGTGCCAGCAGCGTAGCGGCAGGGTCCCCCTACGAGCAGTACTTC. Protein: CASSVAAGSPYEQYF.

Only a few counts were recorded for this clonotype. CDR3 loop: CASSLMSQLEFF. The CDR3 coding sequence is TGTGCCAGCAGCTTAATGTCACAACTCGAGTTCTTC. The chain links TRBV7-9 to TRBJ2-1; D not resolved. V was pared by 2 bases and J by 14 bases, with 13 bases between. Germline V gene sequence: CDR1 SEHNR, CDR2 FQNEAQ (reference sequence). CDR3 length: 12 amino acids.

The rearrangement links TRBV20-1 to TRBJ1-2; unclear D gene. Germline V gene lookup returns CDR1 DFQATT and CDR2 SNEGSKA (reference sequence). The length of the CDR3 is 14 residues. V gave up 2 bases and J gave up 1 base, with 11 bases separating them. Here the CDR3 reads CSARWRESNYGYTF. CDR3 DNA: TGCAGTGCTAGATGGCGGGAGAGTAACTATGGCTACACCTTC.

This clonotype was recorded a few times. The chain combines TRBV10-3 with TRBJ2-6, with 9 bases fitting TRBD1. V was clipped by 6 bases and J by 0 bases; unmatched bases: 6. The CDR3 length is 17 residues. Germline values: CDR1 ENHRY, CDR2 SYGVKD. CDR3 residues: CAISRDRDISGANVLTF. The CDR3 region has the DNA TGTGCCATCAGCCGGGACAGGGATATCTCTGGGGCCAACGTCCTGACTTTC.

The rearrangement uses TRBV6-2 or TRBV6-3 and TRBJ1-2; no clear D. V was clipped by 7 bases and J by 10 bases, with 16 bases between them. The CDR3 is 12 residues long. Per the germline V gene, CDR1 is MNHEY and CDR2 is SVGEGT. Here the CDR3 DNA reads TGTGCCAGCAAGAGGACCGTGGGTAACTACACCTTC. Its protein product is CASKRTVGNYTF.

The V and J genes are TRBV3-1 and TRBJ1-5; D unclear. This CDR3 spans 13 amino acids. Trimming cost V 0 bases and J 7 bases, with 7 bases left between them. Germline V gene sequence: CDR1 LGHDT, CDR2 YNNKEL (reference sequence). CDR3 bases: TGTGCCAGCAGCCAAGAAATTGGGCAGCCCCAGCATTTT. Its protein product is CASSQEIGQPQHF.

A few counts support this clonotype. The rearrangement joins TRBV12-3 or TRBV12-4 to TRBJ2-7; the D gene is possibly TRBD2 (6 bases). Trimming removed 7 bases from V and 3 bases from J, with 13 bases in between. There are 13 residues in the CDR3. The CDR3 sequence: CASISGLIYEQYF. In nucleotides, the CDR3 is TGTGCCAGCATCTCGGGACTCATCTACGAGCAGTACTTC.

This clonotype was seen just once. This chain connects TRBV10-3 to TRBJ1-1, with D possibly being TRBD1 (5 bases). CDR3 length: 14 amino acids. CDR1 is ENHRY, CDR2 SYGVKD, per germline. V was pared by 6 bases and J by 2 bases, with 13 bases between. The CDR3 DNA follows: TGTGCCATCAGACCCCGGGACGATAACACTGAAGCTTTCTTT. It yields the protein CAIRPRDDNTEAFF.

The genes are TRBV29-1 and TRBJ2-2; no definite D call. Trimming removed 8 bases at V and 0 bases at J, with 7 bases between. Per the germline V gene, CDR1 is SQVTM and CDR2 is ANQGSEA. The CDR3 loop spans 12 amino acids. The CDR3 here is CSLRTNTGELFF. CDR3 in DNA: TGCAGCCTCCGGACGAACACCGGGGAGCTGTTTTTT.

The CDR3 DNA sequence: TGTGCCATCAGTGTCCAAGGACTGGGAGCAGGGACTAGCGGGGGCTACGAGCAGTACTTC. Its protein is CAISVQGLGAGTSGGYEQYF. The V call is TRBV10-3, the J call TRBJ2-5, with TRBD2 matching over 14 bases. The J call may be wrong; the DNA end is better matched by TRBJ2-7. This CDR3 comprises 20 residues. Germline-derived CDR1 and CDR2 are ENHRY and SYGVKD.

CDR3 sequence: CASRGVREGGTDTQYF. The CDR3 nucleotides read TGTGCCAGCAGGGGTGTTAGGGAGGGCGGCACAGATACGCAGTATTTT. The genes are TRBV27 and TRBJ2-3, with 7 bases that match TRBD2. The CDR3 has 16 amino acids. In germline, CDR1 is MNHEY, CDR2 SMNVEV (reference sequence). The V gene end was trimmed by 6 bases and the J gene end by 1 base; junction bases not matched to a gene: 10.